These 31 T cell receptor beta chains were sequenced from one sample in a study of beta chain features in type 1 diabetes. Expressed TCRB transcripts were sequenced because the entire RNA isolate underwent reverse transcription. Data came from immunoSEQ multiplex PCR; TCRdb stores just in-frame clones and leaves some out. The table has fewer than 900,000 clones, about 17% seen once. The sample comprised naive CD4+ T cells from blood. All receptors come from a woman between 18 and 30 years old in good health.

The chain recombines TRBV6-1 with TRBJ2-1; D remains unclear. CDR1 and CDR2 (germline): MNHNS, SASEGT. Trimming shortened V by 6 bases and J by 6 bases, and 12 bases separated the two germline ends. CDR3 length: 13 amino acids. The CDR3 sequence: CASSRPWGNEQFF. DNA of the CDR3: TGTGCCAGCAGCCGGCCATGGGGCAATGAGCAGTTCTTC.

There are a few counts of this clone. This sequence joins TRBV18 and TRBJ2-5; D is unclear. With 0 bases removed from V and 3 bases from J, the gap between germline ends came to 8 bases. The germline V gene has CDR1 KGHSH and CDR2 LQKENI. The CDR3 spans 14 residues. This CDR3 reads CASSPPGAEETQYF. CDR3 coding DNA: TGTGCCAGCTCACCACCGGGCGCCGAAGAGACCCAGTACTTC.

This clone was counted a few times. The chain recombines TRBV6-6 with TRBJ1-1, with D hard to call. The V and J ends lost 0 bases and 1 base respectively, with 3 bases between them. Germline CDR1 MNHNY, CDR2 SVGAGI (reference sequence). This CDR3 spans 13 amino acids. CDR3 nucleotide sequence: TGTGCCAGCAGTTACTCGCAGAACACTGAAGCTTTCTTT. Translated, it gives CASSYSQNTEAFF.

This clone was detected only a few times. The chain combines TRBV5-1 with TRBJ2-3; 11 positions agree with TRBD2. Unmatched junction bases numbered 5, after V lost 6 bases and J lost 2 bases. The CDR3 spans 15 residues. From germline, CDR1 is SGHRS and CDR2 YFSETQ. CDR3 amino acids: CASTPLAGDTDTQYF. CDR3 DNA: TGCGCCAGCACCCCACTAGCGGGAGACACAGATACGCAGTATTTT. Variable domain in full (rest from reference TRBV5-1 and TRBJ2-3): KAGVTQTPRYLIKTRGQQVTLSCSPISGHRSVSWYQQTPGQGLQFLFEYFSETQRNKGNFPGRFSGRQFSNSRSEMNVSTLELGDSALYLCASTPLAGDTDTQYFGPGTRLTVL.

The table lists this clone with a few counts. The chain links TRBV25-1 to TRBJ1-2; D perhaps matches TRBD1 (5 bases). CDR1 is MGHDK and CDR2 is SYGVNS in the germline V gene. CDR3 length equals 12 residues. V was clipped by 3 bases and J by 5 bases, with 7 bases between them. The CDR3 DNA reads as TGTGCCAGCAGTGAGACAGTTTATGGCTACACCTTC. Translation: CASSETVYGYTF.

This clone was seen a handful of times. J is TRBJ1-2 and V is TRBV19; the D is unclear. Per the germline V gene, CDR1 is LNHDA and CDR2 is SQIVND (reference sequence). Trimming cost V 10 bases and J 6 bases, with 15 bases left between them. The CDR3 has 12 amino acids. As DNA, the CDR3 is TGTGCCACCTGGGTCTTCAAAGATGGCTACACCTTC. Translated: CATWVFKDGYTF.

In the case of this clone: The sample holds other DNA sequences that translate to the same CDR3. As DNA, the CDR3 is TGTGCCAGCAGCAGGGACAGCCAAGAGACCCAGTACTTC. Translating it yields CASSRDSQETQYF. This sequence joins TRBV7-9 and TRBJ2-5; TRBD1 aligns across 7 bases. The germline gives CDR1 SEHNR, CDR2 FQNEAQ (reference sequence). The CDR3 covers 13 residues. The trim removed 5 bases at V and 1 base at J, leaving 1 base unmatched.

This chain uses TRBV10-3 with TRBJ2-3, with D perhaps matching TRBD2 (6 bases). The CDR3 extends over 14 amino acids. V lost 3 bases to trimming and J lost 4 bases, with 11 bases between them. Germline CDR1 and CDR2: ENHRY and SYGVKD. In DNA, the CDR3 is TGTGCCATCAGTGATGGGGGGAGCCCAGATACGCAGTATTTT. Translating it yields CAISDGGSPDTQYF.

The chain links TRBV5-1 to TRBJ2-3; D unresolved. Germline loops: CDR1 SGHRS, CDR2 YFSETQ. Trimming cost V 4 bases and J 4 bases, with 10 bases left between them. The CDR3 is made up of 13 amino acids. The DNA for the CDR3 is TGCGCCAGCAGCGCTAGTGTTTCAGATACGCAGTATTTT. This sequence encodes CASSASVSDTQYF.

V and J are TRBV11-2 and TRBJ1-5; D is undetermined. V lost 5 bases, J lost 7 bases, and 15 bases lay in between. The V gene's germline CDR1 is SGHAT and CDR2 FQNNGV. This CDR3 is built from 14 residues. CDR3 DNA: TGTGCCAGCAGCCCAGACCCGGGGAGGCAGCCCCAGCATTTT. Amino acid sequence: CASSPDPGRQPQHF.

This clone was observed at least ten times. The CDR3 loop is CASRGRGTSGHNEQFF. CDR3 sequence (DNA): TGTGCCAGCAGGGGAAGGGGGACTAGCGGGCACAATGAGCAGTTCTTC. This chain uses TRBV28 with TRBJ2-1; 12 nucleotides agree with TRBD2. The junction had 8 bases not matched to a gene; V was cut back by 6 bases and J by 5 bases. The CDR3 sequence is 16 residues long. CDR1 is MDHEN and CDR2 is SYDVKM in the germline V gene. The complete variable domain, with remaining parts taken from reference TRBV28 and TRBJ2-1, reads DVKVTQSSRYLVKRTGEKVFLECVQDMDHENMFWYRQDPGLGLRLIYFSYDVKMKEKGDIPEGYSVSREKKERFSLILESASTNQTSMYLCASRGRGTSGHNEQFFGPGTRLTVL.

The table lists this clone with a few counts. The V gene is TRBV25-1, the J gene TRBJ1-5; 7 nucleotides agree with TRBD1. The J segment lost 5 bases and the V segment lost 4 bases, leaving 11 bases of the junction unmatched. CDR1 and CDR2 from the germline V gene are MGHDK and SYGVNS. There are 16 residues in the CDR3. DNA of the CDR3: TGTGCCAGCAGTGCGCCTATGACAGGGCCCCATCAGCCCCAGCATTTT. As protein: CASSAPMTGPHQPQHF.

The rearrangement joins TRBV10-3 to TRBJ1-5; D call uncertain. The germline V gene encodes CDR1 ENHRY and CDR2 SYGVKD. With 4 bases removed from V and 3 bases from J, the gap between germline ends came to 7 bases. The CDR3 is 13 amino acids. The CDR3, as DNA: TGTGCCATCAGTGCGGCAGTCAATCAGCCCCAGCATTTT. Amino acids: CAISAAVNQPQHF.

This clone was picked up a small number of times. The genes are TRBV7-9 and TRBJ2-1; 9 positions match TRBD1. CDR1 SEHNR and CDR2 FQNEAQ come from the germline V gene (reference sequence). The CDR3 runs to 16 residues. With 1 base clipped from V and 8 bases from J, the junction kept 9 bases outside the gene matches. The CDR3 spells CASSLDRDRVVDEQFF. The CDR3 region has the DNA TGTGCCAGCAGCTTAGACCGGGACAGGGTCGTCGATGAGCAGTTCTTC.

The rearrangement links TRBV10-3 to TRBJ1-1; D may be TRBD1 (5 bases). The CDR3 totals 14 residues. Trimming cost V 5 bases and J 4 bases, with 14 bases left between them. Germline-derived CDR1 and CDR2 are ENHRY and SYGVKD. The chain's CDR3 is CAISTGRQGTEAFF. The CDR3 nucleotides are TGTGCCATCAGTACTGGCAGGCAGGGCACTGAAGCTTTCTTT.

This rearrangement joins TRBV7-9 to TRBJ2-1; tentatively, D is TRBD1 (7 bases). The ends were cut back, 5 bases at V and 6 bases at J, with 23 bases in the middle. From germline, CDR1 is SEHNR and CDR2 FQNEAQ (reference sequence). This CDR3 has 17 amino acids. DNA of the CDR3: TGTGCCAGCAGCAGATCAACTAGCCGCCCAGGGGGCAATGAGCAGTTCTTC. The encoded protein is CASSRSTSRPGGNEQFF.

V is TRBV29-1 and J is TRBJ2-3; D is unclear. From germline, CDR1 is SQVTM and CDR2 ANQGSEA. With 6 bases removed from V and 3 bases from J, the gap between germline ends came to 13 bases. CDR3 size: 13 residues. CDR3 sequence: CSVDPLETDTQYF. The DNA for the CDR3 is TGCAGCGTAGATCCCCTTGAAACAGATACGCAGTATTTT.

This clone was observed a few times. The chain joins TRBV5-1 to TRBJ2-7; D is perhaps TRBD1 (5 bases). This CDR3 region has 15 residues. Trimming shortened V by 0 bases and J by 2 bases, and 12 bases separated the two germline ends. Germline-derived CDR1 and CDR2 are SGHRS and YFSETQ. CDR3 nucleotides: TGCGCCAGCAGCTTGGCCACCCAGGGTCCCTACGAGCAGTACTTC. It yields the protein CASSLATQGPYEQYF.

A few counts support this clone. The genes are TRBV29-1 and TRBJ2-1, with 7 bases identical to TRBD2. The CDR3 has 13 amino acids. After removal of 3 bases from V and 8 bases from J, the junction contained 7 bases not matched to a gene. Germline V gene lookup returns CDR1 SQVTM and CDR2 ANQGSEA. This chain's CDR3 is CSVDGREYYEQFF. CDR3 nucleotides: TGCAGCGTTGATGGGCGGGAGTACTATGAGCAGTTCTTC.

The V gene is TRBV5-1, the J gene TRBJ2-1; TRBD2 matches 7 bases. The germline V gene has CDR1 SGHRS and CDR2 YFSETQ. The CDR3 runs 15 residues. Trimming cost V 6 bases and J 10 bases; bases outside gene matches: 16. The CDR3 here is CASNPREAGASEQFF. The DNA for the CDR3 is TGCGCCAGCAACCCCCGGGAGGCGGGAGCCAGCGAGCAGTTCTTC.

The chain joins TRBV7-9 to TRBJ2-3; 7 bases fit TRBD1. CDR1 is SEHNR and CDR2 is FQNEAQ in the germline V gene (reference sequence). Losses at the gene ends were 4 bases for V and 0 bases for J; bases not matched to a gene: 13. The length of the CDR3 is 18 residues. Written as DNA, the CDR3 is TGTGCCAGCAGCTCACTCCGGACAGGTCCTGTTAGCACAGATACGCAGTATTTT. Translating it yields CASSSLRTGPVSTDTQYF.

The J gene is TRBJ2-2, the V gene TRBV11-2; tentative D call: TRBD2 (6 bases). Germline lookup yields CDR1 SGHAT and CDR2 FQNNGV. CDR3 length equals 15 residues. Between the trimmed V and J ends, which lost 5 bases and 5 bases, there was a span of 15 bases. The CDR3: CASSLARVGTGELFF. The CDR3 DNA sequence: TGTGCCAGCAGCCTAGCGCGCGTTGGTACCGGGGAGCTGTTTTTT.

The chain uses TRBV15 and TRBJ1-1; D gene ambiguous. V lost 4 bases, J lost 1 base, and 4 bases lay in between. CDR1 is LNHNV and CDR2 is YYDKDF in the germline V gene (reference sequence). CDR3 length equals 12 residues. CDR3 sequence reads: CATSMGNTEAFF. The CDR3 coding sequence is TGTGCCACCAGCATGGGGAACACTGAAGCTTTCTTT.

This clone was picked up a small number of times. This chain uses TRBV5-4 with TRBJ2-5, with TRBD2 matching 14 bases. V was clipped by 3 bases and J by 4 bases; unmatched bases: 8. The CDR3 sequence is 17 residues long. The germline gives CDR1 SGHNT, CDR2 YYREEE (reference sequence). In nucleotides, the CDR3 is TGTGCCAGCAGCTACGGGACTAGCGGGAGAGGGCGAGAGACCCAGTACTTC. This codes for CASSYGTSGRGRETQYF.

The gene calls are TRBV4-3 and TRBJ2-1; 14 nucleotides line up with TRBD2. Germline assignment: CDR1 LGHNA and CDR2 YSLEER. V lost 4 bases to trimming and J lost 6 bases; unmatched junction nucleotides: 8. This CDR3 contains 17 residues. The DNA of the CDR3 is TGCGCCAGCAGCCCGGGACTAGCGGGAGTTGCTGGCAATGAGCAGTTCTTC. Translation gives CASSPGLAGVAGNEQFF.

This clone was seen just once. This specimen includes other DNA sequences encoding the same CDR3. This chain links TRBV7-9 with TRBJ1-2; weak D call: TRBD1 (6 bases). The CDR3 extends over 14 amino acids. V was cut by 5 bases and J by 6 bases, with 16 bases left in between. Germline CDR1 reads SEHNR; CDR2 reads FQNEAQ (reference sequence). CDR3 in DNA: TGTGCCAGCAGCCTAGTCCAACAGGGCCATGGCTACACCTTC. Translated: CASSLVQQGHGYTF.

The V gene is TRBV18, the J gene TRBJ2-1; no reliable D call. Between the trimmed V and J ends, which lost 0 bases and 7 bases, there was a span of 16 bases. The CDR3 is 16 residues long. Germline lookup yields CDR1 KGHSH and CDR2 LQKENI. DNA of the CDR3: TGTGCCAGCTCACCACCTTCCCGAACAGATTCAAATGAGCAGTTCTTC. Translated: CASSPPSRTDSNEQFF.

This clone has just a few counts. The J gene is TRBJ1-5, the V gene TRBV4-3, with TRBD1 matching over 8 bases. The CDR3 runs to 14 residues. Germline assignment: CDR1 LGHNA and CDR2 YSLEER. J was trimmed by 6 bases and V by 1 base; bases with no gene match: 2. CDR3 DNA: TGCGCCAGCAGCCAAGGGACAGGGCCTCAGCCCCAGCATTTT. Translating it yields CASSQGTGPQPQHF.

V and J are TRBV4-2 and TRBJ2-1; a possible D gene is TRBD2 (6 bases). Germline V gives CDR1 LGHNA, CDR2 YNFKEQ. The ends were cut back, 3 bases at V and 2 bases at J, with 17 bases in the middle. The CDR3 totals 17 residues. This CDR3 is CASSQRNSGDAYNEQFF. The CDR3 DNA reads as TGTGCCAGCAGCCAGAGAAATTCGGGAGACGCCTACAATGAGCAGTTCTTC.

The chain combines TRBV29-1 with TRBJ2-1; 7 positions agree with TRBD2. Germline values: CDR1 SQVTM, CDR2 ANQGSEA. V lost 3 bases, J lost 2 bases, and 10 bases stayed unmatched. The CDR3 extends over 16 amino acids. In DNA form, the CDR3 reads TGCAGCGTTGATGGGGGTTGGGGGAGGGCCTACAATGAGCAGTTCTTC. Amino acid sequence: CSVDGGWGRAYNEQFF.

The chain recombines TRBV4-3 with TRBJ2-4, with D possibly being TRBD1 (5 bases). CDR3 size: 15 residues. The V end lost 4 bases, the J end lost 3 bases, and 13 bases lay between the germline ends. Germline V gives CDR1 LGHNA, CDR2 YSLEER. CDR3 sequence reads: CASSPRGVDKNIQYF. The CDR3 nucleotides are TGCGCCAGCAGCCCTAGGGGTGTAGACAAAAACATTCAGTACTTC.